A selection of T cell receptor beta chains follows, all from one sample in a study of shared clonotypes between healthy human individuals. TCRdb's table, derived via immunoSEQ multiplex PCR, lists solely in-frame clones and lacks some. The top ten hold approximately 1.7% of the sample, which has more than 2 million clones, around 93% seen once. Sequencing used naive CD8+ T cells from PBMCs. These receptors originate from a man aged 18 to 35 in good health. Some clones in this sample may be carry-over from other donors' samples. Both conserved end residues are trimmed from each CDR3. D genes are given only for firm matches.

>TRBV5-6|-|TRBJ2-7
ASSLEVSANSYEQY
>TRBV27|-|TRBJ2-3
ASSSRDGSSTDTQY
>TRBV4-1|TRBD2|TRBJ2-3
ASSQVSRGRGFIVSTDTQY
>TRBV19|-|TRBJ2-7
ASSMRGKLYEQY
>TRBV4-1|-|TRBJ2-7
ASSQGYSVSYEQY
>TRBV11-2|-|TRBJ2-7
ASSLVGVHEQY
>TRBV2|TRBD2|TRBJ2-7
ASRAGGSYEQY
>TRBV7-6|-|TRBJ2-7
ASSLQGSEQY
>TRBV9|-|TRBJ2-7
ASREDMSYEQY
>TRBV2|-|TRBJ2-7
ASSESPEQY
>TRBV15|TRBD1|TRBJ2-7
ATSRSRGQGMYEQY
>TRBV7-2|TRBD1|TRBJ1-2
ASSLDPWTGPTNYGYT
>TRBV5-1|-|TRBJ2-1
ASSFLPPRHKTVSKDEQF
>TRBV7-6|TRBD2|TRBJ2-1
ASSPSGRVSQEQF
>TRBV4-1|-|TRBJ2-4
ASSQVVFRDSNIQY
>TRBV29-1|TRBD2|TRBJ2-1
SVKSGSTNNEQF
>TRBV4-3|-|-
ASSRSNGRAYEQY
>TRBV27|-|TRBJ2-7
ASIGRNEQY
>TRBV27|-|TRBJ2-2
ASSLTPVPGGLAGELF
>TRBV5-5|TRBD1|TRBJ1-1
ASSAYRDRSNTEAF
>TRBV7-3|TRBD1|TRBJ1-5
ASSRDRVNNQPQH
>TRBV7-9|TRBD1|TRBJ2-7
ASSLAQGARREQY
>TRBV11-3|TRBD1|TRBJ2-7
ASSLGQGAGEQY
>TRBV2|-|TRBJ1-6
ASSAGALH